This entry lists 31 T cell receptor beta chains sequenced from one sample in a study of blood T cell repertoires in COVID-19. Sequenced by immunoSEQ multiplex PCR; TCRdb stores in-frame clones only, minus some. The data contain about 61,000 clones, approximately 86% of them seen just once; the ten biggest clones take up approximately 14%. Material for sequencing was peripheral blood. Source of these receptors: a human donor in a cohort sampled during active COVID-19.

About this clone: Other DNA sequences within the sample encode an identical CDR3. This rearrangement joins TRBV18 to TRBJ1-2; tentatively, D is TRBD1 (5 bases). Per the germline V gene, CDR1 is KGHSH and CDR2 is LQKENI. The CDR3 is 13 residues long. Between the trimmed V and J ends, which lost 0 bases and 6 bases, there was a span of 8 bases. The CDR3 protein is CASSPPAGNGYTF. DNA for the CDR3: TGTGCCAGCTCACCACCGGCAGGGAATGGCTACACCTTC.

This clone was recorded once. This rearrangement joins TRBV3-1 (or the pseudogene TRBV3-2) to TRBJ2-2; possible D gene TRBD2, 6 bases. V gave up 7 bases and J gave up 1 base, with 13 bases separating them. Per the germline V gene, CDR1 is LGHDT and CDR2 is YNNKEL (reference sequence). CDR3 size: 15 residues. The chain's CDR3 is CASTYAGWNTGELFF. CDR3 in DNA: TGTGCCAGCACCTACGCGGGGTGGAACACCGGGGAGCTGTTTTTT.

For this clone: Possible read error: a much larger clone is one base away. The chain links TRBV12-3 or TRBV12-4 to TRBJ2-7; 10 bases line up with TRBD1. The J segment lost 2 bases and the V segment lost 5 bases, leaving 0 bases of the junction unmatched. The CDR3 runs 13 residues. Here the CDR3 reads CASSGQGAYEQYF. The CDR3 DNA is TGTGCCAGCAGTGGACAGGGGGCCTACGAGCAGTACTTC.

The rearrangement uses TRBV28 and TRBJ2-5; TRBD2 matches at 8 bases. The CDR3 sequence is 15 residues long. The germline V gene encodes CDR1 MDHEN and CDR2 SYDVKM. J lost 4 bases, V lost 4 bases, and 8 bases had no gene match. The CDR3 DNA is TGTGCCAGCAGTTCCGCCGGGAGGGCGGGAGAGACCCAGTACTTC. Amino acids: CASSSAGRAGETQYF. Combining the CDR3 with reference TRBV28 and TRBJ2-5 gives the whole variable domain DVKVTQSSRYLVKRTGEKVFLECVQDMDHENMFWYRQDPGLGLRLIYFSYDVKMKEKGDIPEGYSVSREKKERFSLILESASTNQTSMYLCASSSAGRAGETQYFGPGTRLLVL.

This chain joins TRBV18 and TRBJ2-7, with TRBD2 matching 12 bases. The V and J ends lost 2 bases and 3 bases, in that order; junction bases with no gene match: 11. Germline loops: CDR1 KGHSH, CDR2 LQKENI. This CDR3 has 18 residues. CDR3 sequence reads: CASSPGVASGRANYEQYF. DNA of the CDR3: TGTGCCAGCTCACCAGGGGTGGCTAGCGGGAGGGCCAACTACGAGCAGTACTTC. Combining the CDR3 with reference TRBV18 and TRBJ2-7 gives the whole variable domain NAGVMQNPRHLVRRRGQEARLRCSPMKGHSHVYWYRQLPEEGLKFMVYLQKENIIDESGMPKERFSAEFPKEGPSILRIQQVVRGDSAAYFCASSPGVASGRANYEQYFGPGTRLTVT.

This clone was detected only a few times. As DNA, the CDR3 is TGTGCCACCAGTGGAGGGCACGGCAATCAGCCCCAGCATTTT. This codes for CATSGGHGNQPQHF. J is TRBJ1-5 and V is TRBV24-1; D unclear. The CDR3 covers 14 residues. The germline V gene encodes CDR1 KGHDR and CDR2 SFDVKD. V shed 5 bases and J shed 2 bases, with 9 bases lying between them.

The J gene is TRBJ2-7, the V gene TRBV28; 9 bases agree with TRBD1. Looked up from germline, CDR1 is MDHEN and CDR2 is SYDVKM. J gave up 7 bases and V 8 bases, and 15 bases lay outside the gene matches. The CDR3 has 15 residues. The CDR3 region is CASGPGTGTFREQYF. CDR3 nucleotides: TGTGCCAGCGGTCCCGGGACAGGGACGTTTAGAGAGCAGTACTTC.

The V and J genes are TRBV19 and TRBJ1-4, with TRBD1 as a possible D gene (6 bases). CDR1 LNHDA and CDR2 SQIVND come from the germline V gene (reference sequence). V gave up 5 bases and J gave up 0 bases, with 7 bases separating them. This CDR3 is built from 14 residues. CDR3 residues: CASSWTATNEKLFF. CDR3 nucleotides: TGTGCCAGTAGTTGGACAGCAACTAATGAAAAACTGTTTTTT.

The chain joins TRBV28 to TRBJ2-7; D is perhaps TRBD1 (8 bases). V lost 6 bases and J 7 bases, leaving 34 bases between the germline ends. The germline gives CDR1 MDHEN, CDR2 SYDVKM. The CDR3 spans 19 residues. The CDR3 bases are TGTGCCAGCAGGTCCCTGGCGGGCAGGGGGCTAGCGGAGGGGAAGGAGCAGTACTTC. It encodes CASRSLAGRGLAEGKEQYF.

V is TRBV4-1 and J is TRBJ1-5, with D perhaps TRBD1 (6 bases). The germline V gene encodes CDR1 MGHRA and CDR2 YSYEKL. The V end lost 4 bases, the J end lost 1 base, and 14 bases lay between the germline ends. This CDR3 has 16 residues. CDR3 amino acids: CASSPTGTPSNQPQHF. Written as DNA, the CDR3 is TGCGCCAGCAGCCCGACCGGGACACCGAGCAATCAGCCCCAGCATTTT.

J is TRBJ1-5 and V is TRBV28; TRBD1 matches 8 bases. CDR1 is MDHEN, CDR2 SYDVKM, per germline. The CDR3 has 17 residues. The V segment lost 3 bases and the J segment 4 bases; nucleotides outside the gene matches: 11. The CDR3 region has the DNA TGTGCCAGCAGTTTGCGAACCATCCGGGACAGGAATCAGCCCCAGCATTTT. Amino acid sequence: CASSLRTIRDRNQPQHF.

This clone was detected a few times. J is TRBJ2-7 and V is TRBV4-3; 8 positions match TRBD2. The J segment lost 0 bases and the V segment lost 0 bases, leaving 7 bases of the junction unmatched. This CDR3 spans 17 amino acids. Germline V gene sequence: CDR1 LGHNA, CDR2 YSLEER. The CDR3 DNA reads TGCGCCAGCAGCCAAGATCGTGGGACTAGGGGCTCCTACGAGCAGTACTTC. As protein: CASSQDRGTRGSYEQYF.

The chain links TRBV19 to TRBJ2-2; the D is unclear. Germline V gene lookup returns CDR1 LNHDA and CDR2 SQIVND (reference sequence). This CDR3 is built from 17 residues. V lost 0 bases to trimming and J lost 10 bases, with 21 bases between them. The CDR3 sequence: CASSIDYSSFALVELFF. CDR3 bases: TGTGCCAGTAGTATAGATTATAGTAGCTTTGCCCTGGTGGAGCTGTTTTTT.

The V gene is TRBV29-1, the J gene TRBJ1-1; TRBD1 matches at 10 bases. Germline lookup yields CDR1 SQVTM and CDR2 ANQGSEA. The CDR3 has 14 residues. Losses at the gene ends were 7 bases for V and 1 base for J; bases not matched to a gene: 6. The CDR3, as DNA: TGCAGCGCGCAGGGACAGGGGAAGAACACTGAAGCTTTCTTT. Amino acids: CSAQGQGKNTEAFF. Filled out from reference TRBV29-1 and TRBJ1-1, the complete variable domain reads SAVISQKPSRDICQRGTSLTIQCQVDSQVTMMFWYRQQPGQSLTLIATANQGSEATYESGFVIDKFPISRPNLTFSTLTVSNMSPEDSSIYLCSAQGQGKNTEAFFGQGTRLTVV.

The gene calls are TRBV5-1 and TRBJ1-1; D perhaps matches TRBD1 (5 bases). This CDR3 is 14 amino acids long. Germline lookup yields CDR1 SGHRS and CDR2 YFSETQ. Trimming left V 4 bases short and J 1 base short, with 11 bases between. This chain's CDR3 is CASSQGPTNTEAFF. The DNA for the CDR3 is TGCGCCAGCAGCCAGGGTCCGACGAACACTGAAGCTTTCTTT. Using reference TRBV5-1 and TRBJ1-1 for the parts outside the CDR3, the full variable domain is KAGVTQTPRYLIKTRGQQVTLSCSPISGHRSVSWYQQTPGQGLQFLFEYFSETQRNKGNFPGRFSGRQFSNSRSEMNVSTLELGDSALYLCASSQGPTNTEAFFGQGTRLTVV.

This chain uses TRBV3-1 (or the pseudogene TRBV3-2) with TRBJ2-3; D possibly corresponds to TRBD2 (6 bases). The length of the CDR3 is 16 residues. Per the germline V gene, CDR1 is LGHDT and CDR2 is YNNKEL (reference sequence). The V and J ends lost 2 bases and 1 base respectively, with 13 bases between them. The CDR3 DNA reads as TGTGCCAGCAGCCAATCGGGCGGGACCGGCACAGATACGCAGTATTTT. Protein: CASSQSGGTGTDTQYF.

The chain combines TRBV28 with TRBJ1-5, with D hard to call. The germline CDR1 and CDR2 sequences are MDHEN and SYDVKM. V shed 11 bases and J shed 2 bases, with 13 bases lying between them. The CDR3 spans 13 residues. In DNA, the CDR3 is TGTGCCTTGGCGGAGGTAGGCAATCAGCCCCAGCATTTT. Translated: CALAEVGNQPQHF.

This clone was seen just once. The chain is built from TRBV9 and TRBJ2-3; TRBD1 matches at 8 bases. Looked up from germline, CDR1 is SGDLS and CDR2 is YYNGEE. Trimming cost V 2 bases and J 1 base; bases outside gene matches: 6. The CDR3 spans 16 residues. The CDR3 here is CASSVRTGYGTDTQYF. The CDR3 DNA reads TGTGCCAGCAGCGTCAGGACAGGGTATGGCACAGATACGCAGTATTTT.

This sequence joins TRBV5-5 and TRBJ2-2; 10 bases align to TRBD1. This CDR3 has 18 amino acids. Germline V gene sequence: CDR1 SGHKS, CDR2 YYEKEE (reference sequence). The V gene end was trimmed by 0 bases and the J gene end by 6 bases; junction bases not matched to a gene: 11. In nucleotides, the CDR3 is TGTGCCAGCAGCTTGGGACCGGGACAGGGGAGTGGGGCCGGGGAGCTGTTTTTT. It encodes CASSLGPGQGSGAGELFF.

The chain has TRBV12-2 and TRBJ1-5; the listed D gene, TRBD1, was not tested against the DNA. TRBV12-2 is reported as a pseudogene. The CDR3 covers 16 residues. CDR3 in amino acids: CASRLDRDAHNQPQHF. The CDR3 bases are TGTGCAAGTCGCTTAGACAGGGATGCGCACAATCAGCCCCAGCATTTT.

V usage is TRBV25-1 and J usage is TRBJ2-7; D is possibly TRBD2 (6 bases). Germline CDR1 reads MGHDK; CDR2 reads SYGVNS. The CDR3 has 17 residues. V lost 1 base to trimming and J lost 0 bases, with 16 bases between them. The CDR3 coding sequence is TGTGCCAGCAGTGAATCGAGTCGGGTCGGGAGCTCCTACGAGCAGTACTTC. This encodes CASSESSRVGSSYEQYF.

The chain employs TRBV27 and TRBJ1-5; TRBD1 agrees at 7 bases. Germline CDR1 and CDR2: MNHEY and SMNVEV (reference sequence). CDR3 length equals 15 residues. Trimming took 8 bases from V and 1 from J; bases not matched to a gene: 8. CDR3 loop: CASGVRDSSNQPQHF. The CDR3 DNA reads as TGTGCCAGCGGGGTGAGGGACAGCAGCAATCAGCCCCAGCATTTT.

The chain combines TRBV27 with TRBJ2-7; 8 bases agree with TRBD1. The CDR3 has 12 amino acids. V gave up 5 bases and J gave up 5 bases; unmatched junction bases: 2. CDR1 is MNHEY and CDR2 is SMNVEV in the germline V gene (reference sequence). CDR3 sequence: CASSNRGNEQYF. Written as DNA, the CDR3 is TGTGCCAGCAGTAACAGGGGGAACGAGCAGTACTTC.

For the CDR3, the DNA is TGTGCCAGCAGTCCCGGGACAGGGGTCCCGTCAGAGACCCAGTACTTC. Its protein is CASSPGTGVPSETQYF. This rearrangement joins TRBV6-2 or TRBV6-3 to TRBJ2-5; 10 bases line up with TRBD1. V dropped 5 bases and J dropped 4; count of bases not matched to a gene: 10. The CDR3 extends over 16 amino acids. Germline assignment: CDR1 MNHEY and CDR2 SVGEGT.

This chain uses TRBV28 with TRBJ2-7; D uncertain. Germline CDR1 and CDR2: MDHEN and SYDVKM. This CDR3 spans 12 amino acids. Trimming took off 5 bases at V and 2 bases at J, with 7 bases between the two ends. The CDR3 region has the DNA TGTGCCAGCAGTCGAGATGCCTACGAGCAGTACTTC. Translating gives CASSRDAYEQYF.

This chain links TRBV1 with TRBJ2-5; the table calls TRBD2, which could not be checked here. TRBV1 is recorded as a pseudogene. The CDR3 sequence is 18 residues long. The chain's CDR3 is CTSSQDPSGRAVQETQYF. Written as DNA, the CDR3 is TGCACCAGCAGCCAAGATCCCAGCGGGAGGGCCGTCCAAGAGACCCAGTACTTC.

J is TRBJ2-5 and V is TRBV6-5; tentative D call: TRBD1 (5 bases). The CDR3 covers 13 residues. V was clipped by 6 bases and J by 6 bases, with 14 bases between them. Germline values: CDR1 MNHEY, CDR2 SVGAGI. The CDR3 region is CASSLTVAKTQYF. The CDR3 nucleotides read TGTGCCAGCAGCCTGACAGTGGCAAAGACCCAGTACTTC.

This chain uses TRBV5-8 with TRBJ1-6, with TRBD1 matching over 9 bases. Unmatched junction bases numbered 5, after V lost 3 bases and J lost 7 bases. This CDR3 contains 15 residues. Germline assignment: CDR1 SGHTS and CDR2 YDEGEE. The CDR3 protein is CASSWGQGRNSPLHF. As DNA, the CDR3 is TGTGCCAGCAGCTGGGGACAGGGCCGGAATTCACCCCTCCACTTT. Together with reference TRBV5-8 and TRBJ1-6, the CDR3 gives the full variable domain: EAGVTQSPTHLIKTRGQQATLRCSPISGHTSVYWYQQALGLGLQFLLWYDEGEERNRGNFPPRFSGRQFPNYSSELNVNALELEDSALYLCASSWGQGRNSPLHFGNGTRLTVT.

This chain uses TRBV5-5 with TRBJ2-6; 7 bases line up with TRBD1. The V gene end was trimmed by 1 base and the J gene end by 1 base; junction bases not matched to a gene: 5. This CDR3 region has 17 residues. Germline V lookup: CDR1 SGHKS, CDR2 YYEKEE (reference sequence). The CDR3 DNA reads TGTGCCAGCAGCTTGCGGGGCAGGGGGTCTGGGGCCAACGTCCTGACTTTC. Translation gives CASSLRGRGSGANVLTF. Filled out from reference TRBV5-5 and TRBJ2-6, the complete variable domain reads DAGVTQSPTHLIKTRGQQVTLRCSPISGHKSVSWYQQVLGQGPQFIFQYYEKEERGRGNFPDRFSARQFPNYSSELNVNALLLGDSALYLCASSLRGRGSGANVLTFGAGSRLTVL.

The J gene is TRBJ1-2, the V gene TRBV3-1 (or the pseudogene TRBV3-2); D gene unclear. The germline V and J ends were trimmed by 3 bases and 8 bases, with 19 bases remaining between them. The CDR3 has 15 residues. Germline CDR1 LGHDT, CDR2 YNNKEL (reference sequence). Here the CDR3 reads CASSQLAAFDGGYTF. CDR3 bases: TGTGCCAGCAGCCAGCTTGCAGCTTTCGACGGGGGCTACACCTTC.

The J gene is TRBJ2-3, the V gene TRBV7-2, with a weak D call TRBD1 (5 bases). V was cut by 4 bases and J by 2 bases, with 19 bases left in between. In germline, CDR1 is SGHTA, CDR2 FQGNSA. This CDR3 contains 17 residues. The CDR3 sequence: CASSSWTDTLATDTQYF. As DNA, the CDR3 is TGTGCCAGCAGCTCCTGGACGGACACCTTGGCCACAGATACGCAGTATTTT.